Listed below are T cell receptor beta chains from one sample, sequenced in a study of regulatory T cells in long-lasting Graves disease. TCRdb itself ran the multiplex PCR reads through MiXCR, one entry per CDR3 protein. Altogether almost 350,000 distinct CDR3 sequences are present, about 18% being singletons, with the ten largest covering just under 30%. The sequencing here drew on peripheral blood mononuclear cells (PBMCs), taken when the disease was refractory, from a patient treated with antithyroid drugs. The source is a female donor with Graves disease. CDR3s include the opening cysteine and the closing phenylalanine or tryptophan. Each record gives: CDR3 length, D gene, J gene, V gene, clone size, CDR3 protein, CDR3 DNA. A D gene is named only where the DNA matches it firmly. Clone size is not always given. Where it is, it says once, few, many or a class for expanded clones.

14	.	TRBJ1-3	TRBV12-3/TRBV12-4	.	CASSSQDRIPEVYF	TGTGCCAGCAGTTCACAAGACAGGATCCCTGAGGTATATTTT
13	.	TRBJ1-2	TRBV12-3/TRBV12-4	many	CASSKTEHYGYTF	TGTGCCAGCAGTAAGACGGAACACTATGGCTACACCTTC
15	.	TRBJ1-1	TRBV19	.	CASSIERAVGTEAFF	TGTGCCAGTAGTATAGAAAGGGCGGTCGGCACTGAAGCTTTCTTT
13	.	TRBJ2-7	TRBV28	many	CASSLTGTHEQYF	TGTGCCAGCAGTTTAACAGGGACCCACGAGCAGTACTTC
13	.	TRBJ2-3	TRBV28	few	CASSSGGTDTQYF	TGTGCCAGCAGTTCGGGGGGCACAGATACGCAGTATTTT
16	TRBD2	TRBJ2-2	TRBV30	few	CAWSTSGRQNTGELFF	TGTGCCTGGAGCACTAGCGGGAGACAGAACACCGGGGAGCTGTTTTTT
17	.	TRBJ2-7	TRBV5-1	.	CASSLNSLAVGDYEQYF	TGCGCCAGCAGCTTGAACAGTTTAGCAGTAGGGGACTACGAGCAGTACTTC
13	.	TRBJ1-2	TRBV27	many	CATHDPGRYGYTF	TGTGCCACCCATGACCCAGGTCGCTATGGCTACACCTTC
18	TRBD1	TRBJ1-5	TRBV9	.	CASSVGSGGPYSNQPQHF	TGTGCCAGCAGCGTCGGTTCAGGGGGCCCTTATAGCAATCAGCCCCAGCATTTT
14	.	TRBJ1-2	TRBV29-1	.	CSVESGGHNYGYTF	TGCAGCGTTGAATCGGGGGGCCATAACTATGGCTACACCTTC
13	.	TRBJ1-1	TRBV7-2	many	CASTLIQATEAFF	TGTGCCAGCACCCTAATCCAGGCTACTGAAGCTTTCTTT
14	TRBD1	TRBJ2-5	TRBV20-1	few	CSARRDRGLETQYF	TGCAGTGCTAGACGGGACAGGGGGCTGGAGACCCAGTACTTC
14	.	TRBJ2-7	TRBV7-9	few	CASSFEGDTYEQYF	TGTGCCAGCAGCTTCGAAGGAGATACCTACGAGCAGTACTTC
14	TRBD1	TRBJ1-6	TRBV6-1	many	CASMNRDRGGRLHF	TGTGCCAGCATGAATCGGGACAGGGGAGGTCGCCTCCACTTT
12	TRBD2	TRBJ2-7	TRBV6-1	.	CASAGTTYEQYF	TGTGCCAGCGCCGGGACTACCTACGAGCAGTACTTC
17	TRBD1	TRBJ1-5	TRBV20-1	many	CSAVNVGQGLGNQPQHF	TGCAGTGCCGTAAACGTGGGACAGGGATTAGGCAATCAGCCCCAGCATTTT
18	.	TRBJ2-4	TRBV5-1	many	CASSLGGTLGATGNIQYF	TGCGCCAGCAGCTTGGGAGGGACACTCGGTGCCACGGGAAACATTCAGTACTTC
14	TRBD1	TRBJ2-7	TRBV5-1	.	CASGSTGGHREQYF	TGCGCCAGCGGCTCAACAGGGGGCCATCGAGAGCAGTACTTC
11	.	TRBJ1-5	TRBV28	many	CAGGLNQPQHF	TGTGCCGGGGGCCTAAATCAGCCCCAGCATTTT
14	TRBD2	TRBJ2-4	TRBV30	many	CAWSVAGGSDIQYF	TGTGCCTGGAGTGTGGCGGGAGGATCGGACATTCAGTACTTC
11	.	TRBJ1-2	TRBV5-6	few	CASSRGFGYTF	TGTGCCAGCAGCAGGGGTTTTGGCTACACCTTC
14	.	TRBJ2-7	TRBV10-3	.	CAISDGTVAYEQYF	TGTGCCATCAGTGACGGGACGGTAGCCTACGAGCAGTACTTC
15	.	TRBJ1-5	TRBV7-2	few	CASSLSAEKNQPQHF	TGTGCCAGCAGCTTATCGGCAGAAAAGAATCAGCCCCAGCATTTT
14	TRBD1	TRBJ2-7	TRBV6-5	few	CASSYPGTGSEQYF	TGTGCCAGCAGTTACCCCGGGACAGGGAGCGAGCAGTACTTC
16	TRBD1	TRBJ1-2	TRBV7-9	.	CASSLGNRRGLGGYTF	TGTGCCAGCAGCTTAGGAAACCGCAGGGGGCTGGGAGGCTACACCTTC
16	TRBD1	TRBJ1-6	TRBV6-1	.	CASTRGQGKSNSPLHF	TGTGCCAGCACCCGGGGACAGGGGAAAAGTAATTCACCCCTCCACTTT
15	.	TRBJ2-5	TRBV7-9	few	CASSLAGLDQETQYF	TGTGCCAGCAGCTTAGCGGGACTGGATCAAGAGACCCAGTACTTC
14	TRBD1	TRBJ2-7	TRBV30	few	CAWNWTGRPYEQYF	TGTGCCTGGAACTGGACAGGCCGTCCCTACGAGCAGTACTTC
17	.	TRBJ1-1	TRBV6-1	.	CASTLSPLSGGRTEAFF	TGTGCCAGCACGCTTAGCCCCCTGTCGGGGGGTCGAACTGAAGCTTTCTTT
16	.	TRBJ1-5	TRBV27	many	CASSPWGRTRNQPQHF	TGTGCCAGCAGCCCGTGGGGCAGGACTCGCAATCAGCCCCAGCATTTT
15	.	TRBJ2-2	TRBV5-1	.	CASQKDVSNTGELFF	TGCGCCAGCCAGAAGGACGTCTCGAACACCGGGGAGCTGTTTTTT
14	.	TRBJ2-5	TRBV14	.	CASSQDSSRETQYF	TGTGCCAGCAGCCAAGATTCTAGCAGGGAGACCCAGTACTTC
13	.	TRBJ1-5	TRBV2	many	CASSELRNQPQHF	TGTGCCAGCAGTGAGTTGAGGAATCAGCCCCAGCATTTT
13	TRBD1	TRBJ2-7	TRBV18	.	CASSPGQGDEQYF	TGTGCCAGCTCACCCGGACAGGGCGACGAGCAGTACTTC
17	TRBD1	TRBJ1-3	TRBV5-1	.	CASSLGWTGRSGNTIYF	TGCGCCAGCAGCTTGGGGTGGACAGGCCGCTCTGGAAACACCATATATTTT
14	TRBD1	TRBJ2-5	TRBV6-1	.	CASRNRGVQETQYF	TGTGCCAGCAGAAACAGGGGAGTTCAAGAGACCCAGTACTTC
13	.	TRBJ2-7	TRBV19	few	CASSILPRGEQYF	TGTGCCAGTAGTATCCTACCCAGAGGCGAGCAGTACTTC
13	.	TRBJ1-5	TRBV18	.	CASSLAGGNPQHF	TGTGCCAGCTCACTGGCCGGCGGAAATCCCCAGCATTTT
12	.	TRBJ2-2	TRBV3-1	.	CASSLGAGELLF	TGTGCCAGCAGCCTAGGGGCTGGGGAGCTGCTTTTT
14	.	TRBJ2-1	TRBV28	.	CASDPWGELNEQFF	TGTGCCAGCGATCCGTGGGGCGAGCTCAATGAGCAGTTCTTC